Below, 13 T cell receptor beta chains from the same sample are listed, as sequenced in a study of OX40 agonist ivuxolimab in advanced cancers. Assay: immunoSEQ multiplex PCR; the TCRdb copy retains only in-frame clones and omits some. The data contain 78,000 or so clones, about 94% of them singletons. Material: CD4+ or CD8+ T cells sorted from blood, obtained in a trial of the OX40 agonist ivuxolimab. These receptors were obtained from an adult with an advanced solid tumor such as melanoma, head and neck, liver or kidney cancer.

The chain combines TRBV27 with TRBJ2-1, with D tentatively TRBD1 (5 bases). V was shortened by 7 bases and J by 7 bases, with 17 bases between the two germline ends. The length of the CDR3 is 14 residues. Germline lookup yields CDR1 MNHEY and CDR2 SMNVEV (reference sequence). This chain's CDR3 is CASIGPGLGNEQFF. The CDR3 region has the DNA TGTGCCAGCATAGGGCCAGGGCTAGGGAATGAGCAGTTCTTC.

The rearrangement joins TRBV4-3 to TRBJ2-5; TRBD2 matches at 10 bases. Germline V gene lookup returns CDR1 LGHNA and CDR2 YSLEER. V trimming: 0 bases; J trimming: 5 bases; junction bases outside the gene matches: 3. This CDR3 comprises 15 residues. CDR3 DNA sequence: TGCGCCAGCAGCCAAGATTCTAGCGGGAGTGAGACCCAGTACTTC. Translating it yields CASSQDSSGSETQYF.

Turning to this clone: At one end the junction does not follow the germline gene, possibly because of a read error. Here the CDR3 DNA reads TGCGCCAGCAACAACCAAAACAGTGAAGCTTTCTTT. As protein: CASNNQNSEAFF. The chain uses TRBV5-1 and TRBJ1-1; D gene uncertain. The CDR3 loop spans 12 amino acids. Germline CDR1 SGHRS, CDR2 YFSETQ.

A single count supports this clone. The rearrangement joins TRBV7-2 to TRBJ2-1; 12 bases are shared with TRBD2. CDR3 length: 15 amino acids. The germline gives CDR1 SGHTA, CDR2 FQGNSA. Trimming took 4 bases from V and 4 from J; bases not matched to a gene: 2. CDR3 protein: CASSSGTSGYNEQFF. The CDR3 coding sequence is TGTGCCAGCAGCTCTGGGACTAGCGGGTACAATGAGCAGTTCTTC.

CDR3 in amino acids: CASSAVGGGVQETQYF. CDR3 coding DNA: TGTGCCAGCAGTGCGGTGGGGGGTGGTGTCCAAGAGACCCAGTACTTC. The rearrangement joins TRBV6-1 to TRBJ2-5; perhaps TRBD2 as D (6 bases). The V gene's germline CDR1 is MNHNS and CDR2 SASEGT. V was shortened by 4 bases and J by 1 base, with 16 bases between the two germline ends. The CDR3 loop spans 16 amino acids.

CDR3 sequence: CASSPGSNEQFF. CDR3 DNA: TGTGCCAGCAGCCCAGGGTCCAATGAGCAGTTCTTC. The chain is built from TRBV5-4 and TRBJ2-1; D possibly corresponds to TRBD1 (5 bases). CDR3 size: 12 residues. Trimming shortened V by 4 bases and J by 6 bases, and 8 bases separated the two germline ends. Germline lookup yields CDR1 SGHNT and CDR2 YYREEE (reference sequence).

V is TRBV18 and J is TRBJ2-3, with D unresolved. V was cut by 2 bases and J by 2 bases, with 11 bases left in between. Germline values: CDR1 KGHSH, CDR2 LQKENI. This CDR3 is 15 amino acids long. CDR3 in amino acids: CASSPIGISTDTQYF. The CDR3 nucleotides read TGTGCCAGCTCACCAATTGGGATTTCCACAGATACGCAGTATTTT. Full variable domain (remainder filled in from reference TRBV18 and TRBJ2-3): NAGVMQNPRHLVRRRGQEARLRCSPMKGHSHVYWYRQLPEEGLKFMVYLQKENIIDESGMPKERFSAEFPKEGPSILRIQQVVRGDSAAYFCASSPIGISTDTQYFGPGTRLTVL.

This sequence joins TRBV6-6 and TRBJ1-1, with D possibly being TRBD1 (5 bases). The CDR3 covers 15 residues. The V gene lost 0 bases and the J gene lost 5 bases, with 13 bases spanning the gap. Germline V gives CDR1 MNHNY, CDR2 SVGAGI (reference sequence). CDR3 protein: CASSYSSGRETEAFF. CDR3 coding DNA: TGTGCCAGCAGTTACTCGAGCGGCAGGGAAACTGAAGCTTTCTTT.

The chain joins TRBV18 to TRBJ2-7; 8 bases match TRBD1. CDR1 KGHSH and CDR2 LQKENI come from the germline V gene. V was pared by 3 bases and J by 2 bases, with 6 bases of the junction left unmatched. The CDR3 is 15 residues long. For the CDR3, the DNA is TGTGCCAGCTCACCCCGGCAGGGGGCCCCCTACGAGCAGTACTTC. Translating gives CASSPRQGAPYEQYF. Complete variable domain (other parts from reference TRBV18 and TRBJ2-7): NAGVMQNPRHLVRRRGQEARLRCSPMKGHSHVYWYRQLPEEGLKFMVYLQKENIIDESGMPKERFSAEFPKEGPSILRIQQVVRGDSAAYFCASSPRQGAPYEQYFGPGTRLTVT.

The rearrangement uses TRBV25-1 and TRBJ2-1; 10 bases match TRBD1. J gave up 2 bases and V 2 bases, and 6 bases lay outside the gene matches. This CDR3 comprises 17 residues. The germline gives CDR1 MGHDK, CDR2 SYGVNS. The CDR3 reads CASSESPGQGTYNEQFF. The CDR3 DNA is TGTGCCAGCAGTGAAAGTCCGGGACAGGGGACCTACAATGAGCAGTTCTTC.

This clone appeared a single time. The chain links TRBV11-2 to TRBJ1-1; 7 nucleotides match TRBD1. The CDR3 is made up of 15 amino acids. Unmatched junction bases numbered 7, after V lost 3 bases and J lost 3 bases. Looked up from germline, CDR1 is SGHAT and CDR2 is FQNNGV. The CDR3: CASSFPTGWDTEAFF. CDR3 sequence (DNA): TGTGCCAGCAGCTTCCCGACAGGGTGGGACACTGAAGCTTTCTTT.

This sequence joins TRBV29-1 and TRBJ2-1; D is possibly TRBD2 (9 bases). V shed 7 bases and J shed 12 bases, with 31 bases lying between them. This CDR3 has 16 amino acids. From germline, CDR1 is SQVTM and CDR2 ANQGSEA. In DNA form, the CDR3 reads TGCAGCGCAGGGGGCCTAGCGGGGCTAAGCGAGTCGGTGCAGTTCTTC. Protein product: CSAGGLAGLSESVQFF.

J is TRBJ1-2 and V is TRBV5-1; D is ambiguous. The CDR3 is made up of 15 amino acids. Deletions cut 1 base from V and 6 bases from J, with 16 bases between. Per the germline V gene, CDR1 is SGHRS and CDR2 is YFSETQ. The CDR3 DNA is TGCGCCAGCAGCTTGTCGACGGGCTCTCTGGATGGCTACACCTTC. Its protein product is CASSLSTGSLDGYTF.